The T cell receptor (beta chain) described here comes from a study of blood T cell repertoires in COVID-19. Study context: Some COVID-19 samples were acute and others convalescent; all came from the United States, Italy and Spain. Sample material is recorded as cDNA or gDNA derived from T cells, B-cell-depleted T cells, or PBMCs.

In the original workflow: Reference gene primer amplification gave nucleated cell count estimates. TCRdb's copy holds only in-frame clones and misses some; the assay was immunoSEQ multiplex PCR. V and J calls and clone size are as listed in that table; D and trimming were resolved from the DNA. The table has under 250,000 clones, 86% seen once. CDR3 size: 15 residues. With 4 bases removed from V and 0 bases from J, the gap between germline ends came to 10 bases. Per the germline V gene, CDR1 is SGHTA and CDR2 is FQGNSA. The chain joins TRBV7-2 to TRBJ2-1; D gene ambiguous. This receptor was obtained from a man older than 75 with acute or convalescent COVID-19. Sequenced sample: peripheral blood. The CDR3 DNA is TGTGCCAGCAGCTCAATTCCGAGCTCCTACAATGAGCAGTTCTTC. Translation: CASSSIPSSYNEQFF.